The rows below give T cell receptor beta chains drawn from one sample of a study of shared clonotypes between healthy human individuals. Method: immunoSEQ multiplex PCR; TCRdb's copy keeps in-frame clones and lacks some. The sample consists of 400,000 or so clones, about 97% of them appearing once. The sequencing sample was made of memory CD8+ T cells sorted from blood. The receptor source for this set is a man under 40 in good health. CDR3s leave out the opening cysteine and the closing phenylalanine or tryptophan.

J gene | CDR3 length | V gene | CDR3 protein
TRBJ1-1 | 14 | TRBV19 | ATRQANSVSNTEAF
TRBJ2-3 | 14 | TRBV5-6 | ASSLAVIPHTDTQY
TRBJ2-2 | 15 | TRBV7-8 | ASSFPQDRPNTGELF
TRBJ1-3 | 14 | TRBV28 | ASSSGTGEGGNTIY
TRBJ1-2 | 12 | TRBV5-5 | ASSFQGAGYGYT
TRBJ2-5 | 12 | TRBV5-1 | ASSLRPGRETQY
TRBJ2-3 | 15 | TRBV2 | ASSEEGRGLYTDTQY
TRBJ1-4 | 12 | TRBV19 | ASTDPATNEKLF
TRBJ2-2 | 13 | TRBV5-1 | ASSLEQGRSGELF
TRBJ2-1 | 13 | TRBV7-8 | ASSTSGSSYNEQF
TRBJ2-7 | 13 | TRBV7-3 | ASSLRGTGDYEQY
TRBJ1-2 | 9 | TRBV30 | AWSLRGGYT
TRBJ1-1 | 13 | TRBV6-1 | ASSTRQGINTEAF
TRBJ1-5 | 11 | TRBV7-2 | ASSLTPTQPQH
TRBJ2-3 | 11 | TRBV5-4 | ASSHQATDTQY
TRBJ2-7 | 11 | TRBV6-1 | AGALETWYEQY
TRBJ1-5 | 14 | TRBV6-5 | ASSSDISYSNQPQH
TRBJ2-5 | 12 | TRBV5-1 | ASSLGGPQETQY
TRBJ1-3 | 15 | TRBV28 | ASSLFVGFGSGNTIY
TRBJ1-1 | 13 | TRBV30 | AWSFGSLMNTEAF
TRBJ2-7 | 12 | TRBV11-1 | ASSERKGSYEQY
TRBJ1-1 | 12 | TRBV14 | ASSQGGGNTEAF
TRBJ2-7 | 14 | TRBV6-6 | ASSYVKAGGNYEQY
TRBJ2-7 | 11 | TRBV7-2 | ASSFSTVGEQY